This is a list of T cell receptor beta chains from one sample in a study of T cells in Graves' hyperthyroidism and ophthalmopathy. In TCRdb, the multiplex PCR reads were re-called with MiXCR into one record per CDR3 protein. The sample has under 700,000 distinct CDR3 sequences, 35% to 55% seen once. Sequenced input: peripheral blood or thyroid tissue (not recorded which). Receptors were obtained from a woman aged 18-29 years with Graves' hyperthyroidism. The conserved cysteine and the conserved F or W are not part of the CDR3 here. Each record gives: CDR3 length, clone size, V gene, J gene, CDR3 protein. A row's size may be missing; if present it is once, few, many or a size class.

13	-	TRBV2	TRBJ1-2	ASSERQGAKYGYT
11	-	TRBV25-1	TRBJ1-4	ASRAGQNEKLF
13	-	TRBV5-1	TRBJ1-1	ASSLVGRAFTEAF
9	-	TRBV29-1	TRBJ1-5	SGVSNQPQH
12	-	TRBV29-1	TRBJ2-7	SVEASGGTYEQY
9	-	TRBV10-3	TRBJ1-2	AITGAYGYT
12	-	TRBV7-2	TRBJ1-1	ASSPREGATEAF
12	few	TRBV14	TRBJ1-2	ASSQVGQNYGYT
12	-	TRBV12-3/TRBV12-4	TRBJ2-5	ASSSSGAQETQY
14	-	TRBV6-5	TRBJ1-2	AISYSVRGSAYGYT
13	few	TRBV7-8	TRBJ2-7	ASPTAGVRTYEQY
14	-	TRBV10-3	TRBJ2-2	AISATGLVNTGELF
12	-	TRBV19	TRBJ1-5	ASSISGSNQPQH
12	many	TRBV10-3	TRBJ1-5	AISESGVGQPQH
11	few	TRBV20-1	TRBJ2-5	SATRQLQETQY
10	few	TRBV5-1	TRBJ1-6	ASSLMGSPLH
14	-	TRBV24-1	TRBJ2-2	ATSDSRVPVAGELF
14	few	TRBV9	TRBJ1-4	ASSRRLGVTNEKLF
11	few	TRBV5-1	TRBJ2-7	ASSLRQDYEQY
12	-	TRBV29-1	TRBJ1-4	SVPSDRGNEKLF
14	few	TRBV6-1	TRBJ1-5	ASSQGPGYSNQPQH
12	many	TRBV2	TRBJ1-4	ASSEIQLNEKLF
12	-	TRBV7-9	TRBJ1-5	ASSLLGANQPRH
11	-	TRBV11-2	TRBJ2-7	ASSRSTPNEQY
13	-	TRBV5-1	TRBJ2-2	ASSLLGPYTGELF
13	few	TRBV7-2	TRBJ2-7	ASSPTGAGAHEQY
13	-	TRBV4-1	TRBJ2-7	ASSPNPGGSYEQY
10	once	TRBV20-1	TRBJ2-3	SAGFTSDTQY
12	-	TRBV2	TRBJ2-2	ASLLEEETGELF
10	-	TRBV7-3	TRBJ2-3	ASSPGTDTQY
13	-	TRBV2	TRBJ1-5	ASSAPLTGSQPQH
11	many	TRBV25-1	TRBJ1-1	ASTDGQVAEAF
13	few	TRBV24-1	TRBJ2-3	ATSDRDSRTDTQY
10	-	TRBV12-3/TRBV12-4	TRBJ1-2	ASSPQINGYT
16	-	TRBV15	TRBJ2-6	ATSRGGTETSGANVLT
15	-	TRBV2	TRBJ2-2	AKAPSTYGTVTGELF
10	once	TRBV7-2	TRBJ1-3	ACSLIGNTIY
12	-	TRBV25-1	TRBJ2-2	ASSDPWPTGELF
14	-	TRBV14	TRBJ1-2	ASSHPSGQGYHGYT
11	few	TRBV12-3/TRBV12-4	TRBJ1-2	ASSFQSNYGYT
13	-	TRBV20-1	TRBJ1-5	SAQPLGRVRQPQH
16	-	TRBV24-1	TRBJ2-5	ATSAGEIAGTEPETQY
11	-	TRBV29-1	TRBJ1-2	SVGDGWVGGYT
13	-	TRBV7-9	TRBJ2-2	ASSIFRGNTGELF
13	many	TRBV6-5	TRBJ2-5	ASSQLLANQETQY
13	-	TRBV20-1	TRBJ1-4	SARDLGGSDEKLF
12	-	TRBV12-3/TRBV12-4	TRBJ1-6	ASSRTGGGSPLH
12	-	TRBV7-8	TRBJ2-5	ASSLYRFQETQY
11	many	TRBV7-6	TRBJ1-2	ASSLAAAYGYT
11	few	TRBV7-2	TRBJ2-7	ASSLRSADEQY
14	-	TRBV7-8	TRBJ1-4	ASSLDWLATNEKLF
10	many	TRBV29-1	TRBJ1-1	SVVTSVNEAF
11	-	TRBV24-1	TRBJ1-5	ATSGVSNQPQH
12	-	TRBV29-1	TRBJ2-5	SVAPQGAQETQY
10	many	TRBV29-1	TRBJ1-2	SAAGTGTGYT
13	-	TRBV12-3/TRBV12-4	TRBJ1-4	ASSLIWGGGEKLF